The 28 T cell receptor beta chains below come from one sample, sequenced in a study of cytomegalovirus exposure and HLA in healthy donors. Vbeta (60) and Jbeta (13) primers were used in the PCR. The repertoire was sequenced with immunoSEQ multiplex PCR; TCRdb's copy has only in-frame clones and lacks some. This repertoire shows around 200,000 clones, 82% found once; its top ten account for roughly 2.5%. Specimen: PBMCs. The source is a woman between 40 and 55 years old in good health and CMV-seronegative.

The chain couples TRBV14 to TRBJ2-7; the match to TRBD1 covers 9 bases. CDR3 size: 14 residues. The germline V gene encodes CDR1 SGHDN and CDR2 FVKESK. V shed 4 bases, J shed 0 bases, and the junction held 1 base outside the gene matches. CDR3: CASSRTGVSYEQYF. CDR3 DNA: TGTGCCAGCAGCCGGACAGGGGTCTCCTACGAGCAGTACTTC. The entire variable domain, with the rest obtained from reference TRBV14 and TRBJ2-7, is as follows: EAGVTQFPSHSVIEKGQTVTLRCDPISGHDNLYWYRRVMGKEIKFLLHFVKESKQDESGMPNNRFLAERTGGTYSTLKVQPAELEDSGVYFCASSRTGVSYEQYFGPGTRLTVT.

The chain recombines TRBV5-1 with TRBJ2-3, with TRBD1 matching 7 bases. The trim removed 2 bases at V and 2 bases at J, leaving 5 bases unmatched. The CDR3 length is 15 residues. Germline V lookup: CDR1 SGHRS, CDR2 YFSETQ. The CDR3 DNA is TGCGCCAGCAGCTTCCGGGACAGAGACACAGATACGCAGTATTTT. Protein product: CASSFRDRDTDTQYF.

This clone was seen only a few times. The J gene is TRBJ2-6, the V gene TRBV9, with a weak D call TRBD1 (6 bases). Germline V gives CDR1 SGDLS, CDR2 YYNGEE. This CDR3 has 16 residues. The V gene lost 2 bases and the J gene lost 0 bases, with 9 bases spanning the gap. The chain's CDR3 is CASSVGAHSGANVLTF. CDR3 in DNA: TGTGCCAGCAGCGTGGGGGCCCACTCTGGGGCCAACGTCCTGACTTTC. Supplemented by reference TRBV9 and TRBJ2-6, the full variable domain reads DSGVTQTPKHLITATGQRVTLRCSPRSGDLSVYWYQQSLDQGLQFLIQYYNGEERAKGNILERFSAQQFPDLHSELNLSSLELGDSALYFCASSVGAHSGANVLTFGAGSRLTVL.

The chain recombines TRBV18 with TRBJ2-1; 9 bases map to TRBD2. Germline lookup yields CDR1 KGHSH and CDR2 LQKENI. This CDR3 is 18 amino acids long. Germline trimming cut 3 bases from V and 6 bases from J; bases unmatched to any gene: 15. The CDR3 reads CASSPTTGSAGGPNEQFF. DNA for the CDR3: TGTGCCAGCTCACCGACGACAGGCTCCGCGGGAGGGCCCAATGAGCAGTTCTTC.

This chain joins TRBV28 and TRBJ1-2; no clear D. The CDR3 covers 16 residues. The V end was cut by 8 bases, the J end by 1 base, with 20 bases between. Looked up from germline, CDR1 is MDHEN and CDR2 is SYDVKM. CDR3 bases: TGTGCCAGCGACGGAGGGCCGGGCGTGGGTAACTATGGCTACACCTTC. Translated, it gives CASDGGPGVGNYGYTF.

The chain couples TRBV6-6 to TRBJ2-3; TRBD2 might be the D (7 bases). There are 12 residues in the CDR3. CDR1 MNHNY and CDR2 SVGAGI come from the germline V gene (reference sequence). V was pared by 8 bases and J by 4 bases, with 10 bases between. The CDR3 loop is CASLGGADTQYF. The CDR3 coding sequence is TGTGCCAGCCTAGGGGGGGCAGATACGCAGTATTTT.

The chain links TRBV7-9 to TRBJ2-5; D may be TRBD1 (6 bases). This CDR3 comprises 17 residues. V dropped 5 bases and J dropped 4 bases, with 23 bases sitting between them. Germline V gives CDR1 SEHNR, CDR2 FQNEAQ (reference sequence). Here the CDR3 reads CASSQKYRTAGSETQYF. CDR3 in DNA: TGTGCCAGCAGCCAAAAGTACAGGACAGCTGGTTCAGAGACCCAGTACTTC.

The table lists this clone with a count of one. The rearrangement joins TRBV6-5 to TRBJ2-5; 10 bases are a match to TRBD2. CDR3 length: 14 residues. V lost 5 bases, J lost 2 bases, and 2 bases stayed unmatched. Germline V lookup: CDR1 MNHEY, CDR2 SVGAGI. The CDR3 reads CASSVLAGQETQYF. As DNA, the CDR3 is TGTGCCAGCAGTGTACTAGCGGGACAAGAGACCCAGTACTTC.

V is TRBV4-1 and J is TRBJ2-1, with 9 bases identical to TRBD1. Looked up from germline, CDR1 is MGHRA and CDR2 is YSYEKL. V was clipped by 3 bases and J by 10 bases; unmatched bases: 13. This CDR3 comprises 16 residues. CDR3 region: CASSQPGQGFSREQFF. The CDR3 region has the DNA TGCGCCAGCAGCCAGCCGGGACAGGGTTTTTCCAGGGAGCAGTTCTTC.

The chain has TRBV27 and TRBJ2-7; D not certain. This CDR3 has 12 residues. Trimming left V 6 bases short and J 5 bases short, with 11 bases between. CDR1 and CDR2 (germline): MNHEY, SMNVEV (reference sequence). CDR3 protein: CASSNSLNEQYF. CDR3 nucleotides: TGTGCCAGCAGCAACTCTCTTAACGAGCAGTACTTC.

This chain uses TRBV4-1 with TRBJ2-7, with D unclear. In germline, CDR1 is MGHRA, CDR2 YSYEKL. The CDR3 length is 14 residues. V was cut by 5 bases and J by 0 bases, with 11 bases left in between. DNA of the CDR3: TGCGCCAGCAGCTTCCTAGACCGCTCCTACGAGCAGTACTTC. Amino acid sequence: CASSFLDRSYEQYF.

The chain is built from TRBV29-1 and TRBJ2-1; 8 bases agree with TRBD2. CDR1 SQVTM and CDR2 ANQGSEA come from the germline V gene. The CDR3 has 14 amino acids. V shed 2 bases, J shed 7 bases, and the junction held 7 bases outside the gene matches. In DNA form, the CDR3 reads TGCAGCGTTGAACTGCCTAGCGGGCGGAATGAGCAGTTCTTC. This codes for CSVELPSGRNEQFF.

The V gene is TRBV19, the J gene TRBJ1-5, with D hard to call. Germline CDR1 and CDR2: LNHDA and SQIVND (reference sequence). Trimming left V 5 bases short and J 2 bases short, with 4 bases between. CDR3 length: 12 amino acids. Here the CDR3 DNA reads TGTGCCAGTAGTGAGGGCAATCAGCCCCAGCATTTT. Encoded protein: CASSEGNQPQHF.

The chain carries TRBV19 and TRBJ2-7; 9 bases line up with TRBD2. Germline trimming cut 3 bases from V and 5 bases from J; bases unmatched to any gene: 8. Germline V gene data show CDR1 as LNHDA and CDR2 as SQIVND (reference sequence). The CDR3 runs 15 residues. The DNA of the CDR3 is TGTGCCAGTAGTATCGCGGGAGGGTCTCCCCACGAGCAGTACTTC. Amino acid sequence: CASSIAGGSPHEQYF.

The chain combines TRBV6-5 with TRBJ1-4; TRBD1 matches 9 bases. Germline CDR1 is MNHEY and CDR2 is SVGAGI. CDR3 length: 14 residues. V lost 4 bases and J lost 7; bases outside the gene matches: 4. Here the CDR3 DNA reads TGTGCCAGCAGTTTTACAGGGGGCGGTGAAAAACTGTTTTTT. Protein sequence: CASSFTGGGEKLFF.

This clone has more than one count but fewer than ten. This chain connects TRBV27 to TRBJ2-7; 9 nucleotides line up with TRBD2. CDR3 length: 18 amino acids. J gave up 6 bases and V 3 bases, and 18 bases lay outside the gene matches. Germline loops: CDR1 MNHEY, CDR2 SMNVEV (reference sequence). The CDR3 reads CASSFHGGGRAGTVEQYF. CDR3 bases: TGTGCCAGCAGTTTTCACGGCGGCGGGAGGGCCGGCACGGTCGAGCAGTACTTC.

The table lists this clone with a count of one. The chain couples TRBV27 to TRBJ2-5; 9 bases are a match to TRBD1. The germline CDR1 and CDR2 sequences are MNHEY and SMNVEV (reference sequence). With 2 bases clipped from V and 5 bases from J, the junction kept 9 bases outside the gene matches. The CDR3 consists of 16 residues. CDR3 coding DNA: TGTGCCAGCAGTTTAGCTGCGGGACAGGGTATGGAGACCCAGTACTTC. Amino acids: CASSLAAGQGMETQYF.

The rearrangement uses TRBV27 and TRBJ2-2, with 11 bases matching TRBD1. Germline V CDR1 and CDR2: MNHEY, SMNVEV (reference sequence). The CDR3 length is 15 residues. The V segment lost 3 bases and the J segment 5 bases; nucleotides outside the gene matches: 2. CDR3: CASSFRDRGTGELFF. CDR3 sequence (DNA): TGTGCCAGCAGTTTTCGGGACAGGGGGACCGGGGAGCTGTTTTTT.

This clone was seen a few times. The chain has TRBV28 and TRBJ1-5, with TRBD1 matching over 9 bases. CDR1 and CDR2 from the germline V gene are MDHEN and SYDVKM. The V and J ends lost 6 bases and 6 bases, in that order; junction bases with no gene match: 12. CDR3 size: 16 residues. CDR3 amino acids: CASRRTGTGLGQPQHF. Here the CDR3 DNA reads TGTGCCAGCAGGCGAACCGGGACAGGGCTGGGTCAGCCCCAGCATTTT.

The table lists this clone with a few counts. V and J are TRBV29-1 and TRBJ2-7; no clear D gene. V dropped 5 bases and J dropped 1 base, with 9 bases sitting between them. Germline lookup yields CDR1 SQVTM and CDR2 ANQGSEA. CDR3 size: 12 residues. Here the CDR3 reads CSVSAESYEQYF. In DNA form, the CDR3 reads TGCAGCGTTAGCGCTGAATCCTACGAGCAGTACTTC.

The J gene is TRBJ2-7, the V gene TRBV2, with a tentative D call TRBD2 (6 bases). The germline V gene encodes CDR1 SNHLY and CDR2 FYNNEI. This CDR3 contains 13 residues. The V gene lost 6 bases and the J gene lost 3 bases, with 12 bases spanning the gap. The CDR3, as DNA: TGTGCCAGCAGAGTAGCGGCGGTCTACGAGCAGTACTTC. Protein: CASRVAAVYEQYF.

V is TRBV6-1 and J is TRBJ1-5, with a tentative D call TRBD1 (6 bases). Germline V gives CDR1 MNHNS, CDR2 SASEGT. CDR3 size: 14 residues. With 7 bases removed from V and 2 bases from J, the gap between germline ends came to 12 bases. The CDR3 is CASNNRVGNQPQHF. Here the CDR3 DNA reads TGTGCCAGCAACAACAGGGTCGGCAATCAGCCCCAGCATTTT.

CDR3 amino acids: CASSYSGFERETRQFF. CDR3 coding DNA: TGTGCCAGCAGTTACTCGGGTTTCGAGCGGGAGACACGGCAGTTCTTC. This chain connects TRBV6-6 to TRBJ2-1, with 8 bases aligning to TRBD2. The ends lost 0 bases at V and 12 bases at J; junction bases unmatched: 13. Germline-derived CDR1 and CDR2 are MNHNY and SVGAGI (reference sequence). The CDR3 covers 16 residues.

On this clone: One end of the junction does not line up with germline, which may come from a read error. This sequence joins TRBV29-1 and TRBJ2-2, with D tentatively TRBD2 (5 bases). Germline-derived CDR1 and CDR2 are SQVTM and ANQGSEA. The CDR3 totals 14 residues. CDR3 region: CSVALDSNTGEPFF. The CDR3 DNA reads TGCAGCGTCGCTTTGGACTCCAACACCGGGGAGCCGTTTTTT.

This chain links TRBV4-1 with TRBJ2-7, with 10 bases that match TRBD2. The germline V gene has CDR1 MGHRA and CDR2 YSYEKL. The V and J ends lost 2 bases and 4 bases, in that order; junction bases with no gene match: 8. The CDR3 extends over 16 amino acids. CDR3 residues: CASSQHKLAGKYEQYF. CDR3 in DNA: TGCGCCAGCAGCCAACACAAACTAGCGGGGAAATACGAGCAGTACTTC.

The chain links TRBV29-1 to TRBJ2-1, with 7 bases lining up with TRBD1. V lost 6 bases and J lost 2; bases outside the gene matches: 10. The germline V gene encodes CDR1 SQVTM and CDR2 ANQGSEA. There are 15 residues in the CDR3. Written as DNA, the CDR3 is TGCAGCGTAGACCCGGGACAGATCCCCTACAATGAGCAGTTCTTC. This sequence encodes CSVDPGQIPYNEQFF.

J is TRBJ2-3 and V is TRBV9; TRBD2 aligns across 7 bases. CDR1 is SGDLS, CDR2 YYNGEE, per germline. This CDR3 region has 16 residues. J lost 1 base, V lost 0 bases, and 5 bases had no gene match. CDR3 sequence (DNA): TGTGCCAGCAGCGTAGTGGTGGGAGGGCGCACAGATACGCAGTATTTT. This gives the protein CASSVVVGGRTDTQYF.

V gene TRBV7-9 combines with J gene TRBJ1-5, with no clear D. The CDR3 spans 14 residues. The V end was cut by 6 bases, the J end by 6 bases, with 15 bases between. CDR1 and CDR2 from the germline V gene are SEHNR and FQNEAQ (reference sequence). The chain's CDR3 is CASSLTGSGQPQHF. The DNA of the CDR3 is TGTGCCAGCAGTCTTACGGGGAGCGGTCAGCCCCAGCATTTT.